The 22 T cell receptor beta chains listed next were all sequenced from one sample in a study of T cells in Graves' hyperthyroidism and ophthalmopathy. RNA transcripts provided the source from which TCR beta CDR3 regions were amplified. In the first-round RT-PCR of the TCR CDR3, the HTBI primer set was used. TCRdb fed the multiplex PCR reads into MiXCR, producing one record per CDR3 protein. The sample includes roughly 570,000 distinct CDR3 sequences, more than 45% of them seen just once. Sequencing was carried out using peripheral blood or thyroid tissue (not recorded which). The receptors were gathered from a woman younger than 30 with Graves' hyperthyroidism.

This clonotype was seen once. This chain connects TRBV7-9 to TRBJ2-5; D not certain. Trimming stripped 5 bases from V and 4 bases from J, with 14 bases between. From germline, CDR1 is SEHNR and CDR2 FQNEAQ (reference sequence). The length of the CDR3 is 14 residues. CDR3 loop: CASSPPTSAETQYF. The CDR3 DNA follows: TGTGCCAGCAGCCCTCCCACCTCGGCAGAGACCCAGTACTTC.

V and J are TRBV20-1 and TRBJ2-3, with 15 bases aligning to TRBD2. V gave up 5 bases and J gave up 6 bases; unmatched junction bases: 3. The CDR3 is made up of 14 amino acids. Germline-derived CDR1 and CDR2 are DFQATT and SNEGSKA (reference sequence). The chain's CDR3 is CSAGTSGRRDTQYF. The CDR3 DNA reads as TGCAGTGCTGGGACTAGCGGGAGGAGGGATACGCAGTATTTT.

The table lists this clonotype with many counts. The CDR3 here is CASSHLGNTIYF. CDR3 nucleotides: TGTGCCAGCAGTCATTTAGGAAACACCATATATTTT. The V call is TRBV4-2, the J call TRBJ1-3; D not resolved. CDR3 length equals 12 residues. V lost 6 bases, J lost 4 bases, and 7 bases lay in between. In germline, CDR1 is LGHNA, CDR2 YNFKEQ.

This rearrangement joins TRBV12-3 or TRBV12-4 to TRBJ2-6; TRBD1 or TRBD2 may be the D gene (6 bases each). Trimming left V 6 bases short and J 0 bases short, with 15 bases between. CDR3 length: 17 residues. As DNA, the CDR3 is TGTGCCAGCAGGGACCTCGGGGGCCCCTCTGGGGCCAACGTCCTGACTTTC. Its protein is CASRDLGGPSGANVLTF.

This clonotype was found many times. The chain joins TRBV20-1 to TRBJ1-6; TRBD1 aligns across 8 bases. The J segment lost 8 bases and the V segment lost 2 bases, leaving 17 bases of the junction unmatched. The CDR3 covers 18 residues. Germline CDR1 reads DFQATT; CDR2 reads SNEGSKA (reference sequence). The CDR3 region is CSARNPIQGTGGDSPLHF. As DNA, the CDR3 is TGCAGTGCTAGAAACCCTATCCAGGGCACAGGGGGGGATTCACCCCTCCACTTT.

This clonotype has at least ten counts. The rearrangement joins TRBV6-1 to TRBJ2-6; tentatively, D is TRBD2 (6 bases). V lost 8 bases, J lost 4 bases, and 15 bases lay in between. CDR1 is MNHNS and CDR2 is SASEGT in the germline V gene. This CDR3 has 15 residues. The CDR3 nucleotides are TGTGCCAGCCGGGAGCGAGGGTACGGGGCCAACGTCCTGACTTTC. Translating gives CASRERGYGANVLTF.

This clonotype was seen just once. The chain has TRBV12-3 or TRBV12-4 and TRBJ2-7; D is undetermined. The DNA end lines up better with TRBJ2-1; the J call may be wrong. The CDR3 runs 16 residues. The CDR3 DNA follows: TGTGCCAGCAGTCATCTCACGAGACTCAAGGACAATGAGCAGTTCTTC. Its translation is CASSHLTRLKDNEQFF.

V usage is TRBV2 and J usage is TRBJ1-2; no clear D. Looked up from germline, CDR1 is SNHLY and CDR2 is FYNNEI. Deletions cut 3 bases from V and 5 bases from J, with 10 bases between. CDR3 length equals 13 residues. The DNA for the CDR3 is TGTGCCAGCAGTGACTCAGCGAAGTATGGCTACACCTTC. Its translation: CASSDSAKYGYTF.

This clonotype was observed many times. The chain is built from TRBV19 and TRBJ2-7, with D perhaps TRBD1 or TRBD2 (5 bases each). The germline V and J ends were trimmed by 0 bases and 2 bases, with 14 bases remaining between them. Germline V lookup: CDR1 LNHDA, CDR2 SQIVND (reference sequence). The length of the CDR3 is 16 residues. CDR3 sequence (DNA): TGTGCCAGTAGTATAGAGGGGCTAGCATCAACCTACGAGCAGTACTTC. It codes for CASSIEGLASTYEQYF.

The chain couples TRBV7-9 to TRBJ1-2, with 9 positions matching TRBD1. CDR1 and CDR2 from the germline V gene are SEHNR and FQNEAQ (reference sequence). The CDR3 has 14 residues. Trimming at V came to 5 bases and at J to 8 bases, leaving 9 bases not matched to a gene. The CDR3 DNA sequence: TGTGCCAGCAGCCCACTGAGGGGGACAGGGGGCTACACCTTC. It yields the protein CASSPLRGTGGYTF. Together with reference TRBV7-9 and TRBJ1-2, the CDR3 gives the full variable domain: DTGVSQNPRHKITKRGQNVTFRCDPISEHNRLYWYRQTLGQGPEFLTYFQNEAQLEKSRLLSDRFSAERPKGSFSTLEIQRTEQGDSAMYLCASSPLRGTGGYTFGSGTRLTVV.

The chain employs TRBV29-1 and TRBJ1-4; D not resolved. Germline CDR1 is SQVTM and CDR2 is ANQGSEA. V lost 8 bases, J lost 4 bases, and 11 bases lay in between. The CDR3 contains 12 residues. Written as DNA, the CDR3 is TGCAGCTTGACGGGCGGTAATGAAAAACTGTTTTTT. It specifies CSLTGGNEKLFF.

This clonotype appeared many times. This chain joins TRBV9 and TRBJ2-7; perhaps TRBD2 as D (6 bases). The germline V gene encodes CDR1 SGDLS and CDR2 YYNGEE. The CDR3 is made up of 15 amino acids. Trimming removed 0 bases at V and 2 bases at J, with 12 bases between. The CDR3: CASSVAGSPTYEQYF. The CDR3 DNA is TGTGCCAGCAGCGTAGCCGGGAGCCCCACCTACGAGCAGTACTTC.

This clonotype was seen only a few times. This may arise from a read error, as a much more abundant clone is one base away. The chain combines TRBV12-3 or TRBV12-4 with TRBJ2-7; D assignment may be TRBD1 or TRBD2 (5 bases each). V lost 8 bases to trimming and J lost 6 bases, with 20 bases between them. This CDR3 has 14 amino acids. For the CDR3, the DNA is TGTGCCAGCGGCCACCGGGACCTAATGATCGAGCAGTACTTC. It specifies CASGHRDLMIEQYF.

In this sample, this clonotype turned up many times. The gene calls are TRBV19 and TRBJ2-2; no firm D call. Germline CDR1 is LNHDA and CDR2 is SQIVND (reference sequence). The CDR3 is 14 residues long. The V end was cut by 2 bases, the J end by 4 bases, with 8 bases between. The CDR3: CASSISFSTGELFF. In nucleotides, the CDR3 is TGTGCCAGTAGTATATCCTTCAGCACCGGGGAGCTGTTTTTT. The full variable domain, completed using reference TRBV19 and TRBJ2-2, is DGGITQSPKYLFRKEGQNVTLSCEQNLNHDAMYWYRQDPGQGLRLIYYSQIVNDFQKGDIAEGYSVSREKKESFPLTVTSAQKNPTAFYLCASSISFSTGELFFGEGSRLTVL.

This clonotype has at least ten counts. The V call is TRBV19, the J call TRBJ1-4; a possible D gene is TRBD1 (6 bases). Trimming cost V 5 bases and J 8 bases, with 15 bases left between them. CDR1 and CDR2 from the germline V gene are LNHDA and SQIVND (reference sequence). The CDR3 length is 14 residues. CDR3 loop: CASSPPGVLEKLFF. The CDR3 DNA follows: TGTGCCAGTAGTCCCCCAGGGGTGTTAGAAAAACTGTTTTTT.

Regarding this clonotype: This may be a read error, as it is one base from a much larger clone. V gene TRBV10-3 combines with J gene TRBJ1-5; no reliable D call. Looked up from germline, CDR1 is ENHRY and CDR2 is SYGVKD. The CDR3 totals 14 residues. DNA of the CDR3: TGTGCCATCAGTGGGTCACGTAGCGATCAGCCCCAGCATTTT. This codes for CAISGSRSDQPQHF.

Ten or more counts support this clonotype. The gene calls are TRBV10-3 and TRBJ2-2; D unresolved. V was trimmed by 10 bases and J by 1 base, leaving 13 bases between them. The CDR3 spans 14 residues. The germline V gene has CDR1 ENHRY and CDR2 SYGVKD. CDR3 amino acids: CATHVAENTGELFF. The CDR3 nucleotides read TGTGCCACCCACGTGGCGGAGAACACCGGGGAGCTGTTTTTT.

This clonotype was detected many times. The CDR3 protein is CASSPPGQPLEQYF. The CDR3 DNA reads as TGTGCCAGTAGTCCCCCCGGACAGCCTCTGGAGCAGTACTTC. The chain employs TRBV19 and TRBJ2-7, with a tentative D call TRBD1 (6 bases). Germline lookup yields CDR1 LNHDA and CDR2 SQIVND (reference sequence). Trimming cost V 5 bases and J 7 bases, with 18 bases left between them. The CDR3 runs 14 residues.

This clonotype turned up a few times. The chain employs TRBV20-1 and TRBJ2-3, with D perhaps TRBD2 (7 bases). The germline V and J ends were trimmed by 3 bases and 5 bases, with 12 bases remaining between them. Germline V gene sequence: CDR1 DFQATT, CDR2 SNEGSKA (reference sequence). The CDR3 spans 13 residues. CDR3 DNA sequence: TGCAGTGCTAGCGGACTAGGGGGAGATACGCAGTATTTT. Translation: CSASGLGGDTQYF.

This clonotype was recorded a few times. The rearrangement links TRBV7-2 to TRBJ2-5; 10 bases match TRBD2. The J call could be wrong; TRBJ2-1 is a better fit for the DNA end. This CDR3 has 15 residues. Germline V gene data show CDR1 as SGHTA and CDR2 as FQGNSA. Here the CDR3 DNA reads TGTGCCAGCAGCTTAGCTAGCGGGAGGTTTAATGAGCAGTTCTTC. The encoded protein is CASSLASGRFNEQFF.

To note about this clonotype: This may come from a read error, since a much larger clone is one base off. This chain joins TRBV12-3 or TRBV12-4 and TRBJ1-2, with D possibly TRBD1 on 6 matching bases. Trimming removed 3 bases at V and 9 bases at J, with 17 bases between. The CDR3 runs 14 residues. The CDR3 DNA reads TGTGCCAGCAGTTTTTACGGCGGGGGCGATAGCTACACCTTC. It yields the protein CASSFYGGGDSYTF.

Turning to this clonotype: A much bigger clone sits one base away, suggesting this may be a read error. This rearrangement joins TRBV27 to TRBJ2-7, with D possibly matching TRBD1 (5 bases). Looked up from germline, CDR1 is MNHEY and CDR2 is SMNVEV (reference sequence). The CDR3 length is 13 residues. The CDR3 bases are TGTGCCAACAGTTTACAGGCATCCTACGAGCAGTACTTC. Translating gives CANSLQASYEQYF.